This entry concerns a single TCR beta chain. The antigen remains unidentified. This sample stems from a study of T cells in localized non-small cell lung cancer. The V gene lost 5 bases and the J gene lost 1 base, with 9 bases spanning the gap. The CDR3 extends over 14 amino acids. CDR1 is LNHDA, CDR2 SQIVND, per germline (reference sequence). Overall study results and limits: In uninvolved adjacent lung, T cell clonality reached its highest value, exceeding tumor.

Sequencing was performed with immunoSEQ multiplex PCR; in TCRdb, only in-frame clones are kept and a portion is missing. The data contain 18,000 or so clones, 70% to 90% of them seen just once; the ten biggest clones take up over 7.5%. The source of this sequence is a man between 35 and 75 years old with stage I lung adenocarcinoma. The V and J genes are TRBV19 and TRBJ2-4; D perhaps matches TRBD2 (5 bases). The source material was peripheral blood, sampled before any cancer treatment. CDR3 residues: CASSPGSAKNIQYF. CDR3 coding DNA: TGTGCCAGTAGTCCGGGGAGCGCCAAAAACATTCAGTACTTC.